This entry is about one TCR beta chain. Its matching antigen is unknown. The data stem from a study of shared clonotypes between healthy human individuals. General study points: Naive subsets generally exceeded memory subsets in estimated richness.

Sequencing was performed with immunoSEQ multiplex PCR; in TCRdb, only in-frame clones are kept and a portion is missing. The data contain about 2.4 million clones, around nine tenths of them singletons. Input material: naive CD4+ T cells sorted from blood. The subset was: CD45RA+ positively selected. The TCR comes from a man younger than 35 in good health.

The CDR3 DNA reads as TGTGCCATCAGACTTACAGGGGGGACTAGCGGGCCTGCGAACACCGGGGAGCTGTTTTTT. It translates to CAIRLTGGTSGPANTGELFF. The chain is built from TRBV10-3 and TRBJ2-2; TRBD2 aligns across 12 bases. Trimming took 6 bases from V and 0 from J; bases not matched to a gene: 14. The CDR3 runs to 20 residues. Germline-derived CDR1 and CDR2 are ENHRY and SYGVKD.